This TCR beta chain emerged from a study of blood T cell repertoires in COVID-19. Clones were sequenced by immunoSEQ multiplex PCR, and TCRdb holds only the in-frame ones, with some missing. The data show some 300,000 clones, 90% seen once. Germline CDR1 is SGDLS and CDR2 is YYNGEE. This CDR3 comprises 16 residues. The ends lost 3 bases at V and 2 bases at J; junction bases unmatched: 6. This receptor was taken from a woman aged 40-49 years with COVID-19, enrolled during active disease. The chain uses TRBV9 and TRBJ2-3; the match to TRBD2 covers 10 bases. The sequenced sample consisted of peripheral blood. The CDR3 DNA reads TGTGCCAGCAGCGCGGGGACTAGCGCCTTCACAGATACGCAGTATTTT. It is translated as CASSAGTSAFTDTQYF.